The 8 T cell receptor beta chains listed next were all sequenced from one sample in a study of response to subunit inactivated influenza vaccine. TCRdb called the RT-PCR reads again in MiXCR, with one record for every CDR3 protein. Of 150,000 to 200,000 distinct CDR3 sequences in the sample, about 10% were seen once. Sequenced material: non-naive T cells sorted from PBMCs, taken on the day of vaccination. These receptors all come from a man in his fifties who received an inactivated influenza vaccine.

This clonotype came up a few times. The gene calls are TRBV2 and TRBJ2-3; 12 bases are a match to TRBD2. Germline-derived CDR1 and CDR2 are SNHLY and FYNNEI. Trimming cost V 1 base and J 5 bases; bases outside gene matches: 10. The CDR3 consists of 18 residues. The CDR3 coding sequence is TGTGCCAGCAGTGAAGGGTATCTAGCGGGAGGGATTGTAGATACGCAGTATTTT. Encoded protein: CASSEGYLAGGIVDTQYF. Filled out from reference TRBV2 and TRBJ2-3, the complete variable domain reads EPEVTQTPSHQVTQMGQEVILRCVPISNHLYFYWYRQILGQKVEFLVSFYNNEISEKSEIFDDQFSVERPDGSNFTLKIRSTKLEDSAMYFCASSEGYLAGGIVDTQYFGPGTRLTVL.

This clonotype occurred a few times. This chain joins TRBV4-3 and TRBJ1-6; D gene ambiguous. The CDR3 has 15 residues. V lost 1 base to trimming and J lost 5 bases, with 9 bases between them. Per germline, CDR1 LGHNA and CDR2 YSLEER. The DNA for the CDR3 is TGCGCCAGCAGCCAAGGAGGGAGGGATAATTCACCCCTCCACTTT. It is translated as CASSQGGRDNSPLHF.

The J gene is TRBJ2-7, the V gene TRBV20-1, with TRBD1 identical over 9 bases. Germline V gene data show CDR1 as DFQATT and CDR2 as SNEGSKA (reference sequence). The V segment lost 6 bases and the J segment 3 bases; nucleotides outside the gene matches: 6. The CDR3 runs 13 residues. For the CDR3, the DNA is TGCAGTGCCCGGGACAGGGAGGGCTACGAGCAGTACTTC. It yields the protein CSARDREGYEQYF.

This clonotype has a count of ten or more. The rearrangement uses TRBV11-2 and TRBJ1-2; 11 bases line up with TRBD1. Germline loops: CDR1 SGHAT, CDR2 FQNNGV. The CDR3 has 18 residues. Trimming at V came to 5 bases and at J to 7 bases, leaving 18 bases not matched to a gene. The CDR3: CASSPNIGTGGLRGGYTF. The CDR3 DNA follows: TGTGCCAGCAGCCCGAATATCGGGACAGGGGGTTTACGGGGTGGCTACACCTTC.

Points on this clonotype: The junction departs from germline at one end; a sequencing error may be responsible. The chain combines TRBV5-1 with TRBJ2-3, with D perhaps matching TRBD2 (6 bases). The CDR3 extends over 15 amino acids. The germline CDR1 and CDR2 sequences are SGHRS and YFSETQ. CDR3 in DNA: TGCGCCAGCTGCTTGCTTGGGACTAGCACAGATACGCAGTATTTT. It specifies CASCLLGTSTDTQYF. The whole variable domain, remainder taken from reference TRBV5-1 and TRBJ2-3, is KAGVTQTPRYLIKTRGQQVTLSCSPISGHRSVSWYQQTPGQGLQFLFEYFSETQRNKGNFPGRFSGRQFSNSRSEMNVSTLELGDSALYLCASCLLGTSTDTQYFGPGTRLTVL.

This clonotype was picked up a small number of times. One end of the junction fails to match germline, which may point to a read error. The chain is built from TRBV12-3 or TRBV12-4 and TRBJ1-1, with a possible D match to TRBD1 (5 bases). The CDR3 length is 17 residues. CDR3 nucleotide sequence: TGCACCCGGAGGTTGGGACTGCCCTTTTTCATGAACACTGAAGCTTTCTTT. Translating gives CTRRLGLPFFMNTEAFF.

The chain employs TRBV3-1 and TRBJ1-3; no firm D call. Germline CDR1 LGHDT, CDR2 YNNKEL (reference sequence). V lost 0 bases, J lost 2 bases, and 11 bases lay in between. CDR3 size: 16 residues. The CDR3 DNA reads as TGTGCCAGCAGCCAAGATGGCGGGCATCCTGGAAACACCATATATTTT. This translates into CASSQDGGHPGNTIYF. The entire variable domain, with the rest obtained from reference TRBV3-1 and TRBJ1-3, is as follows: DTAVSQTPKYLVTQMGNDKSIKCEQNLGHDTMYWYKQDSKKFLKIMFSYNNKELIINETVPNRFSPKSPDKAHLNLHINSLELGDSAVYFCASSQDGGHPGNTIYFGEGSWLTVV.

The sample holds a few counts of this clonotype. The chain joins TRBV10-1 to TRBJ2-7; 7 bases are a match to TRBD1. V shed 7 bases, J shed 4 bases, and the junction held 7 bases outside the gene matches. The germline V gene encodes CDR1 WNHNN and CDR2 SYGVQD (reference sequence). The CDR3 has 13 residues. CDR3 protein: CASNGTVAYEQYF. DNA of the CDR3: TGCGCCAGCAATGGGACAGTAGCATACGAGCAGTACTTC.